A single T cell receptor beta chain is shown here with its context. Antigen unknown. Construction of TCR beta libraries was performed using quantitative 5'-RACE with molecular barcodes. TCRdb called the 5' RACE reads again in MiXCR, with one record for every CDR3 protein. The top ten clones hold about 7.3% of a sample with about 140,000 distinct CDR3 sequences, roughly 8.8% of them seen once. This entry comes from a study of CD8 T cells in ankylosing spondylitis. The CDR3 extends over 14 amino acids. Germline loops: CDR1 LGHDT, CDR2 YNNKEL (reference sequence). Between the trimmed V and J ends, which lost 5 bases and 3 bases, there was a span of 14 bases. Study-level results: A motif of eight or nine highly homologous TCR beta variants was seen as apparently characteristic of ankylosing spondylitis blood. Disease-linked clones proved CD8+ and comparatively uncommon in peripheral blood.

The J gene is TRBJ2-7, the V gene TRBV3-1; D may be TRBD1 (5 bases). Input material: synovial fluid, either unsorted or a sorted T cell fraction (not recorded which). The receptor was derived from a male donor with ankylosing spondylitis. Here the CDR3 DNA reads TGTGCCAGCAGCGCTTCCTTTCAGGGCTACGAGCAGTACTTC. Translation: CASSASFQGYEQYF.